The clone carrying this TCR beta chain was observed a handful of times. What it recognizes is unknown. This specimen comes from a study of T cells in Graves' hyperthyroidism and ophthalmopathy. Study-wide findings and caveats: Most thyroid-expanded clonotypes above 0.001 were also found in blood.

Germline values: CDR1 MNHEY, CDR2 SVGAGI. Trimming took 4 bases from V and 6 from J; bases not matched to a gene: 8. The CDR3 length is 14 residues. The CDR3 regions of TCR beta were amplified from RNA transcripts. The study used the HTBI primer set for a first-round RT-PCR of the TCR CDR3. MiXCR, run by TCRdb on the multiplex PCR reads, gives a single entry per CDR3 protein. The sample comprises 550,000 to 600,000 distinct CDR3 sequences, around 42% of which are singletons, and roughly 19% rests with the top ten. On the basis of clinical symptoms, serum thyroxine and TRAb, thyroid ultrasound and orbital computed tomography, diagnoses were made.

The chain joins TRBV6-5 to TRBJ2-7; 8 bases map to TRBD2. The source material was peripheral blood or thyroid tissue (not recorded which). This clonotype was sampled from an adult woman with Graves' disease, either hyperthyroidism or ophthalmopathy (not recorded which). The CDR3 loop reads CASSSRGGGLEQYF. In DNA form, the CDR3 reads TGTGCCAGCAGTTCCCGGGGGGGGGGCCTCGAGCAGTACTTC.